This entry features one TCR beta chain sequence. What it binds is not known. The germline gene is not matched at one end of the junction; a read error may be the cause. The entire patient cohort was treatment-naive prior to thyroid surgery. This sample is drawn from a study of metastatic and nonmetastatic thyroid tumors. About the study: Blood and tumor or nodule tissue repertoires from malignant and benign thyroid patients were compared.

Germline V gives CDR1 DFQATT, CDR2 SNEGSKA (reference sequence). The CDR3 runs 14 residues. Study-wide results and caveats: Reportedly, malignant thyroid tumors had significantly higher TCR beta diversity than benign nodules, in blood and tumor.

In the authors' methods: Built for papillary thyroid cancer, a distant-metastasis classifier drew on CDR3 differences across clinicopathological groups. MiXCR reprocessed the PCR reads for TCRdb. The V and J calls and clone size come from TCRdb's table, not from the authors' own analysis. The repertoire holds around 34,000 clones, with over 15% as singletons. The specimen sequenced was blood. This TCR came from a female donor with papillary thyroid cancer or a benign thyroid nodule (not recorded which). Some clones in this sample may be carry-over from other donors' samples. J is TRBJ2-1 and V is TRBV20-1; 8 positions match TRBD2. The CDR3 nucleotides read TGCAGTCCTAGCGGGCTAGACTCCTACAATGCGCAGTTCTTC. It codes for CSPSGLDSYNAQFF.